This T cell receptor beta chain was retrieved from a study of blood T cells in healthy people across ages. Per the germline V gene, CDR1 is SGHVS and CDR2 is FQNEAQ. The CDR3 loop spans 18 amino acids. Then a second PCR, running about 6 to 12 cycles, was carried out with a sample-barcoded 5' primer and a J-beta primer mix. In TCRdb, the 5' RACE reads were re-called with MiXCR into one record per CDR3 protein. The sample lists about 1.6 million distinct CDR3 sequences; 30% to 35% were seen once. This chain links TRBV7-8 with TRBJ2-4, with 9 positions matching TRBD2. The closer fit of TRBJ2-7 to the DNA end suggests the J call may be wrong. Specimen: blood. This receptor was obtained from a woman aged 25 to 39 in good health. The CDR3 protein is CASSLVFGAGGFSYEQYF. CDR3 coding DNA: TGTGCCAGCAGCTTAGTCTTTGGCGCGGGAGGGTTCTCCTACGAGCAGTACTTC.